This TCR beta chain was identified in a study of CD8 T cells in Susac syndrome (dated by TCRdb to the late 2010s). Background for the entire study: Whether CD8+ T cell activation and differentiation in Susac syndrome was antigen driven was tested using repertoire sequencing.

Peripheral blood CD8+ and CD4+ T cells from healthy donors, Susac syndrome patients and multiple sclerosis patients were profiled by high-throughput TCR beta sequencing. The healthy donors served as controls matched for age and sex. Bulk CD8+ and CD4+ T cells were purified by magnetic negative isolation, whereas CD8+ TEMRA cells were enriched by FACS. Blood was collected in EDTA tubes and processed within 24 hours, with PBMCs isolated through density gradient centrifugation. PBMCs intended for TCR sequencing were cryopreserved in liquid nitrogen and thawed later in a water bath at 37 degrees C. The sorted or isolated CD4+, CD8+ and CD8+ TEMRA cells reached a purity of at least 90%. As regards this clonotype: The antigen it binds to is not known. One base away there is no much larger clone; base qualities are not given.

Results and caveats for the whole study, not just this receptor: The study acknowledged that relatively few individuals were included in the TCR sequencing and HLA analysis.

RNA was extracted using the RNeasy kit, and roughly 0.5 to 1 microgram was reverse transcribed with random hexamers. TCR beta CDR3 regions were amplified with the immunoSEQ multiplex PCR assay covering 54 Vbeta and 13 Jbeta segments. Bias from PCR amplification was corrected by using a synthetic template baseline for primer optimization and for computational correction. The authors' pipeline ran thus. Reads were annotated to V, D and J genes per IMGT and analyzed with immunoSEQ Analyzer, keeping only productive sequences. Clonality was calculated as one minus the Shannon entropy normalized by log2 of the number of productive unique sequences. For each patient and control, public and private clones were evaluated among the 100 most prevalent clones. Susac-specific clones were defined as absent from healthy and MS cohorts, approximately 1,000 published viral clones and other ImmuneACCESS disease sequences. The raw public reads went through TCRdb reprocessing: fastp at Q25, MiXCR clone calling, in-frame beta chains kept. Merged by CDR3 protein, the rows form single entries marked with the most common genes and DNA. The V and J calls here are based on TCRdb, not the publication. The sample table records roughly 120,000 distinct CDR3 sequences; more than 90% of these occur just once. Roughly 0.087% of the sample lies in the top ten.

The source of this sequence is a human donor in good health. Material: CD4+ T cells from PBMCs.

The CDR3 loop reads CSSRQSQETQYF. The bases are TGCAGCTCCCGACAGTCGCAAGAGACCCAGTACTTC. The chain uses TRBV29-1 and TRBJ2-5; TRBD1 is a possible D gene, resting on 5 matching bases. The CDR3 goes from the cysteine to the phenylalanine over 12 residues. The DNA shown is the 36-base CDR3, in frame from base 1. The germline ends are 12 bases apart after V is trimmed by 8 bases and J by 2 bases. CDR1 SQVTM and CDR2 ANQGSEA are derived from the germline V gene.